This entry concerns a single T cell receptor (beta chain). Its matching antigen is unknown. The data are from a study of monozygotic twins with inflammatory bowel disease. Study results and limitations: Repertoire similarity did not separate concordant from discordant twins, possibly from limited power.

Added by template switching were UMIs that each held a 6-nucleotide sample barcode. Using TCRalpha and TCRbeta cDNA, the researchers carried out two nested PCRs that lasted roughly 16 and 10 cycles. Reanalyzing the 5' RACE reads, TCRdb keeps one entry per CDR3 protein, without DNA. This sample's table has some 400,000 distinct CDR3 sequences. The sample was blood. The TCR originated in a human donor with ulcerative colitis or Crohn's disease, or a healthy co-twin of an affected twin (not recorded which).

The CDR3 sequence: CASSSDPGQGDFYEQYF. The chain links TRBV2 to TRBJ2-7; TCRdb's D call of TRBD1 is untestable without DNA. Germline V gene sequence: CDR1 SNHLY, CDR2 FYNNEI. This CDR3 region has 17 residues.